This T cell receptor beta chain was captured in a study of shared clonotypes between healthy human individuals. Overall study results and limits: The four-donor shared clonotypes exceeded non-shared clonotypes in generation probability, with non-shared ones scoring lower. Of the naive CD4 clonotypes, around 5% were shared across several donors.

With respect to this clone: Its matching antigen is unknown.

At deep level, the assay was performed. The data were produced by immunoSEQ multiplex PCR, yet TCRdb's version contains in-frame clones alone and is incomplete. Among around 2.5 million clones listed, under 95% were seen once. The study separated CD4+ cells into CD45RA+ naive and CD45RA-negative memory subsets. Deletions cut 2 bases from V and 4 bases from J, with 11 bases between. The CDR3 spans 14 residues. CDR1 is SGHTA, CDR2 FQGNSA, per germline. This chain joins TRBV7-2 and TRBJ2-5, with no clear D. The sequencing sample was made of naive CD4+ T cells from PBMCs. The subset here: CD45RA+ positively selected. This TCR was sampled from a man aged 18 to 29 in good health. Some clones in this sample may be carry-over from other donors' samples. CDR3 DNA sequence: TGTGCCAGCAGCTTACGACGTGGTGCAGAGACCCAGTACTTC. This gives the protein CASSLRRGAETQYF.